The 30 T cell receptor beta chains below all came from one sample that was sequenced in a study of CD8+CD57+ T cells in acquired aplastic anemia. Genomic DNA, serving as template, underwent TCR beta VDJ and CDR3 profiling. TCRdb called the reads again in MiXCR, with one record for every CDR3 protein. The sample carries about 180,000 distinct CDR3 sequences, around 50% recorded once. Sequencing involved patients with CD8+CD57+ cell expansion previously shown by flow cytometry. Sequencing used sorted CD4+, CD8+, or CD8+CD57+ T cells (not recorded which) from PBMCs. These receptors were taken from a human donor with aplastic anemia.

To note about this clonotype: At one end, the junction sequence differs from germline, possibly due to a read error. The chain carries TRBV5-8 and TRBJ2-1; D unresolved. Germline loops: CDR1 SGHTS, CDR2 YDEGEE. This CDR3 comprises 14 residues. In nucleotides, the CDR3 is TGTGCCAGCAGTTTTGGACGGTCCTACAATGAGCAGTTATTC. Its protein product is CASSFGRSYNEQLF.

The V gene is TRBV19, the J gene TRBJ2-2; 7 bases are shared with TRBD2. Germline CDR1 is LNHDA and CDR2 is SQIVND (reference sequence). With 2 bases clipped from V and 4 bases from J, the junction kept 7 bases outside the gene matches. The CDR3 runs to 16 residues. CDR3 residues: CASSISSSGITGELFF. The DNA for the CDR3 is TGTGCCAGTAGTATAAGCTCGAGCGGGATCACCGGGGAGCTGTTTTTT.

A word on this clonotype: A clone one base away is much larger, so this may be a read error. This chain uses TRBV9 with TRBJ2-2, with TRBD1 as a possible D gene (7 bases). V gave up 1 base and J gave up 4 bases, with 14 bases separating them. The germline V gene encodes CDR1 SGDLS and CDR2 YYNGEE. The CDR3 is 16 residues long. DNA for the CDR3: TGTGCCAGCAGCGTACAGGGGGGCGTTCTCACCGGGGAGCTGTTTTTT. This codes for CASSVQGGVLTGELFF. Full variable domain (rest looked up from reference TRBV9 and TRBJ2-2): DSGVTQTPKHLITATGQRVTLRCSPRSGDLSVYWYQQSLDQGLQFLIQYYNGEERAKGNILERFSAQQFPDLHSELNLSSLELGDSALYFCASSVQGGVLTGELFFGEGSRLTVL.

V gene TRBV25-1 combines with J gene TRBJ2-5; perhaps D is TRBD1 or TRBD2 (6 bases each). Germline V CDR1 and CDR2: MGHDK, SYGVNS. CDR3 size: 14 residues. Trimming took off 3 bases at V and 5 bases at J, with 13 bases between the two ends. The CDR3: CASSESGALETQYF. The CDR3 DNA reads TGTGCCAGCAGTGAGTCGGGGGCTCTGGAGACCCAGTACTTC.

This clonotype was counted many times. The chain has TRBV5-1 and TRBJ2-3; possibly TRBD2 for D (5 bases). Germline V CDR1 and CDR2: SGHRS, YFSETQ. This CDR3 region has 12 residues. Trimming removed 5 bases at V and 4 bases at J, with 8 bases between. The CDR3 DNA reads TGCGCCAGCAGGGGAGCCCCAGATACGCAGTATTTT. Its protein is CASRGAPDTQYF.

This clonotype was seen repeatedly, ten times or more. This chain connects TRBV19 to TRBJ2-3; no definite D call. The CDR3 runs 14 residues. V lost 3 bases to trimming and J lost 2 bases, with 9 bases between them. The V gene's germline CDR1 is LNHDA and CDR2 SQIVND (reference sequence). The CDR3 spells CASSIGRHTDTQYF. CDR3 nucleotide sequence: TGTGCCAGTAGTATCGGCAGGCACACAGATACGCAGTATTTT.

The chain carries TRBV7-3 and TRBJ2-3; possible D gene TRBD1, 5 bases. The V gene lost 2 bases and the J gene lost 5 bases, with 14 bases spanning the gap. The CDR3 contains 15 residues. Per germline, CDR1 SGHTA and CDR2 FQGTGA. CDR3 coding DNA: TGTGCCAGCAGCTTAGGAGTGGGGCCAGGAGATACGCAGTATTTT. Protein sequence: CASSLGVGPGDTQYF.

Remarks on this clonotype: At one end the junction does not follow the germline gene, possibly because of a read error. V usage is TRBV20-1 and J usage is TRBJ1-6; possible D gene TRBD1, 6 bases. The CDR3 sequence is 15 residues long. Germline V CDR1 and CDR2: DFQATT, SNEGSKA (reference sequence). The CDR3 loop reads CSAPETGGYSSPPHF. The CDR3 bases are TGCAGTGCGCCGGAGACAGGCGGCTATAGTTCACCCCCCCACTTT.

This sequence joins TRBV24-1 and TRBJ2-2; 7 bases are a match to TRBD1. Losses at the gene ends were 7 bases for V and 3 bases for J; bases not matched to a gene: 7. This CDR3 spans 15 amino acids. Germline V gives CDR1 KGHDR, CDR2 SFDVKD. CDR3 residues: CATSAGTADTGELFF. The CDR3 DNA reads TGTGCCACCAGCGCCGGGACAGCTGACACCGGGGAGCTGTTTTTT.

The rearrangement links TRBV10-3 to TRBJ1-2; 10 bases are shared with TRBD1. Germline values: CDR1 ENHRY, CDR2 SYGVKD. The CDR3 is 14 residues long. Germline trimming cut 11 bases from V and 2 bases from J; bases unmatched to any gene: 8. This CDR3 is CAESLGQGNYGYTF. Here the CDR3 DNA reads TGTGCCGAAAGCCTGGGACAGGGGAACTATGGCTACACCTTC.

V usage is TRBV20-1 and J usage is TRBJ1-4; 9 positions agree with TRBD1. The junction had 4 bases not matched to a gene; V was cut back by 0 bases and J by 8 bases. The CDR3 runs to 14 residues. In germline, CDR1 is DFQATT, CDR2 SNEGSKA (reference sequence). The CDR3 DNA is TGCAGTGCTAGAGATAGGACAGGGGACGAAAAACTGTTTTTT. Its protein product is CSARDRTGDEKLFF.

The gene calls are TRBV5-1 and TRBJ2-7; 7 bases agree with TRBD1. The ends lost 5 bases at V and 5 bases at J; junction bases unmatched: 10. Germline CDR1 reads SGHRS; CDR2 reads YFSETQ. The CDR3 has 14 residues. CDR3 sequence: CASRQTGTADEQYF. CDR3 DNA: TGCGCCAGCAGACAGACAGGGACGGCGGACGAGCAGTACTTC.

This rearrangement joins TRBV10-3 to TRBJ1-4; D call uncertain. Germline V gives CDR1 ENHRY, CDR2 SYGVKD. The CDR3 length is 12 residues. The ends were cut back, 7 bases at V and 5 bases at J, with 8 bases in the middle. CDR3: CAIMAENEKLFF. CDR3 coding DNA: TGTGCCATCATGGCAGAGAATGAAAAACTGTTTTTT.

V and J are TRBV12-3 or TRBV12-4 and TRBJ2-7; TRBD2 is a possible D gene (5 bases). Trimming shortened V by 6 bases and J by 0 bases, and 18 bases separated the two germline ends. CDR3 length: 16 amino acids. The DNA of the CDR3 is TGTGCCAGCAGGCCCACGGGATCGAGGAGCTCCTACGAGCAGTACTTC. Protein: CASRPTGSRSSYEQYF.

The chain joins TRBV29-1 to TRBJ2-5, with a weak D call TRBD2 (6 bases). CDR1 is SQVTM, CDR2 ANQGSEA, per germline. The V end was cut by 0 bases, the J end by 7 bases, with 21 bases between. The CDR3 is 16 residues long. CDR3 bases: TGCAGCGTTGAAGATGCCGAGGTGGGACTTGAGGGGACCCAGTACTTC. It yields the protein CSVEDAEVGLEGTQYF.

DNA of the CDR3: TGCAGTGCTAGAGATGAACTTAATCCCTATAATTCACCCCTCCACTTT. Protein: CSARDELNPYNSPLHF. The chain uses TRBV20-1 and TRBJ1-6, with D unclear. In germline, CDR1 is DFQATT, CDR2 SNEGSKA (reference sequence). The length of the CDR3 is 16 residues. V was clipped by 0 bases and J by 2 bases, with 11 bases between them.

As concerns this clonotype: Being one base from a much bigger clone, this may be a read error. This CDR3 reads CASSLVGGGAETQYF. The CDR3 DNA reads as TGCGCCAGCAGCTTGGTCGGCGGGGGGGCGGAGACCCAGTACTTC. This chain joins TRBV5-1 and TRBJ2-5; 9 bases match TRBD2. Unmatched junction bases numbered 5, after V lost 0 bases and J lost 5 bases. This CDR3 is 15 amino acids long. From germline, CDR1 is SGHRS and CDR2 YFSETQ.

V gene TRBV10-3 combines with J gene TRBJ2-2; no firm D call. The CDR3 totals 13 residues. Germline V lookup: CDR1 ENHRY, CDR2 SYGVKD. Trimming pared 3 bases from V and 5 bases from J, leaving 7 bases between. CDR3 DNA sequence: TGTGCCATCAGTGATTCAGTGACCGGGGAGCTGTTTTTT. Protein product: CAISDSVTGELFF.

This clonotype came up many times. The chain employs TRBV20-1 and TRBJ2-3; D uncertain. Trimming took 3 bases from V and 4 from J, leaving 8 bases between them. The germline V gene has CDR1 DFQATT and CDR2 SNEGSKA (reference sequence). The CDR3 consists of 12 residues. The chain's CDR3 is CSARQRSDTQYF. The CDR3 bases are TGCAGTGCTAGGCAGAGATCAGATACGCAGTATTTT.

About this clonotype: The junction departs from germline at one end; a sequencing error may be responsible. The chain has TRBV10-3 and TRBJ1-6; D is perhaps TRBD1 (6 bases). Germline assignment: CDR1 ENHRY and CDR2 SYGVKD. The CDR3 has 16 amino acids. The CDR3, as DNA: TGTGCCAGCAGTGAATATTCAGGGGTCGTGAATTCACCCCTCCACTTT. Translating gives CASSEYSGVVNSPLHF.

The gene calls are TRBV20-1 and TRBJ2-5; 9 bases map to TRBD2. CDR1 is DFQATT, CDR2 SNEGSKA, per germline (reference sequence). The CDR3 runs 17 residues. J was trimmed by 5 bases and V by 5 bases; bases with no gene match: 18. Here the CDR3 DNA reads TGCAGTGCTCCGGAATCCACTAGCGGGTGGGGCTTTGAGACCCAGTACTTC. It is translated as CSAPESTSGWGFETQYF.

The chain couples TRBV11-2 to TRBJ1-2; D call uncertain. This CDR3 spans 15 amino acids. Germline V gives CDR1 SGHAT, CDR2 FQNNGV. The ends were cut back, 5 bases at V and 3 bases at J, with 16 bases in the middle. In nucleotides, the CDR3 is TGTGCCAGCAGCCTCACGCAATCCGGATACTATGGCTACACCTTC. It encodes CASSLTQSGYYGYTF.

The chain couples TRBV7-2 to TRBJ1-1; TRBD1 is a possible D gene (5 bases). This CDR3 contains 13 residues. In germline, CDR1 is SGHTA, CDR2 FQGNSA. The CDR3 sequence: CVSSLGVGTEAFF. CDR3 in DNA: TGTGTTAGCAGCTTAGGGGTAGGCACTGAAGCTTTCTTT.

About this clonotype itself: Mismatch with germline at one junction end may stem from a read error. This rearrangement joins TRBV3-1 to TRBJ1-5; D perhaps matches TRBD1 (5 bases). Germline lookup yields CDR1 LGHDT and CDR2 YNNKEL (reference sequence). The CDR3 sequence is 14 residues long. The CDR3 region has the DNA TGTACCAGCAGCCTAGACAGTTACAATCAGCCCCAGCATTTT. Translating it yields CTSSLDSYNQPQHF.

Worth noting for this clonotype: One junction end disagrees with the germline gene, perhaps due to a read error. The gene calls are TRBV9 and TRBJ2-1; D not certain. From germline, CDR1 is SGDLS and CDR2 YYNGEE. This CDR3 is built from 11 residues. Here the CDR3 reads CATSDWNEQSF. The CDR3 nucleotides are TGTGCCACCAGTGATTGGAATGAGCAGTCCTTC.

This clonotype was detected only once. The chain employs TRBV11-2 and TRBJ2-7; the match to TRBD2 covers 7 bases. V shed 4 bases and J 7 bases; nucleotides not matched to a gene: 7. The CDR3 has 13 amino acids. Germline-derived CDR1 and CDR2 are SGHAT and FQNNGV. CDR3 protein: CASSYGGLTEQYF. The CDR3 DNA follows: TGTGCCAGCAGCTACGGGGGGTTGACTGAGCAGTACTTC.

This clonotype was counted a single time. J is TRBJ1-2 and V is TRBV7-8; weak D call: TRBD1 (6 bases). This CDR3 has 15 residues. Germline loops: CDR1 SGHVS, CDR2 FQNEAQ. V was shortened by 1 base and J by 4 bases, with 13 bases between the two germline ends. The CDR3 coding sequence is TGTGCCAGCAGCTTAGTTGAACAGGGCTTCTATGGCTACACCTTC. It yields the protein CASSLVEQGFYGYTF.

With regard to this clonotype: Because it lacks the conserved phenylalanine or tryptophan at the end, this CDR3 is likely a read error. The chain recombines TRBV15 with TRBJ1-1; the D gene is possibly TRBD1 (5 bases). CDR1 is LNHNV and CDR2 is YYDKDF in the germline V gene (reference sequence). The CDR3 extends over 15 amino acids. V lost 1 base and J 1 base, leaving 10 bases between the germline ends. The CDR3 nucleotides read TGTGCCACCAGCAGAGGCGAGACAGCGAACACTGAAGCTTTCCTT. Amino acid sequence: CATSRGETANTEAFL.

CDR3 residues: CASIWRGNETQYF. The CDR3 DNA sequence: TGTGCCAGTATCTGGCGAGGTAATGAGACCCAGTACTTC. The chain has TRBV19 and TRBJ2-5, with D unclear. Germline loops: CDR1 LNHDA, CDR2 SQIVND (reference sequence). The CDR3 totals 13 residues. V was shortened by 7 bases and J by 5 bases, with 14 bases between the two germline ends. Together with reference TRBV19 and TRBJ2-5, the CDR3 gives the full variable domain: DGGITQSPKYLFRKEGQNVTLSCEQNLNHDAMYWYRQDPGQGLRLIYYSQIVNDFQKGDIAEGYSVSREKKESFPLTVTSAQKNPTAFYLCASIWRGNETQYFGPGTRLLVL.

This chain links TRBV19 with TRBJ2-3; TRBD2 matches 7 bases. This CDR3 spans 15 amino acids. With 3 bases clipped from V and 5 bases from J, the junction kept 8 bases outside the gene matches. Germline V gene lookup returns CDR1 LNHDA and CDR2 SQIVND (reference sequence). CDR3 region: CASSIRRGSIDTQYF. DNA for the CDR3: TGTGCCAGTAGTATCCGGCGGGGGTCGATAGATACGCAGTATTTT.